This T cell receptor (beta chain) was identified during a study of blood T cell repertoires in COVID-19. Study-wide context: Samples came from the United States, Italy and Spain, spanning acute and convalescent COVID-19.

V shed 1 base, J shed 5 bases, and the junction held 4 bases outside the gene matches. This CDR3 has 15 residues. CDR1 and CDR2 from the germline V gene are MGHDK and SYGVNS. A case of COVID-19 had been met by exposed participants within 2 weeks before study entry. Authors' methods: Cell counts per sample came from amplifying reference gene primers. Repertoires were generated with immunoSEQ multiplex PCR, while TCRdb's copy carries only in-frame clones and drops some. That table supplies the V and J calls and clone size; D and trimming were determined from the DNA. The sample lists about 220,000 clones, 90% occurring once.

The sample consisted of PBMCs or T cells enriched from blood (not recorded which). The genes are TRBV25-1 and TRBJ2-4; the match to TRBD2 covers 8 bases. The source is a man aged 30-40 years who had been exposed to COVID-19. DNA of the CDR3: TGTGCCAGCAGTGAATGGGCGGGGGGCCAAAACATTCAGTACTTC. It yields the protein CASSEWAGGQNIQYF.